This section outlines one TCR beta chain sequence together with its context. V shed 7 bases and J shed 0 bases, with 10 bases lying between them. The CDR3 sequence is 14 residues long. Germline V gene sequence: CDR1 MNHEY, CDR2 SVGAGI. This specimen comes from a study of blood T cell repertoires in COVID-19. Whole-study context: Some COVID-19 samples were acute and others convalescent; all came from the United States, Italy and Spain. From T cells, B-cell-depleted T cells, or PBMCs came the material, which was cDNA or gDNA.

How the authors handled the data: Amplified reference gene primers provided the basis for estimating nucleated cell counts. Using immunoSEQ multiplex PCR, the repertoire was profiled, and TCRdb retains in-frame clones only, with some absent. Clonal size and the V and J genes are those of that table, whereas D and trimming came from the DNA. Found here are hundreds of thousands of clones, around nine tenths of them singletons; the top ten hold approximately 7.4%. Seattle patient enrollment occurred during active infection, with longitudinal follow-up thereafter. The clonotype originates from a woman in her seventies with COVID-19, enrolled during active disease. The chain couples TRBV6-5 to TRBJ1-3; D unclear. Sequencing input: peripheral blood. The CDR3 sequence: CASMRAGSGNTIYF. CDR3 nucleotides: TGTGCCAGCATGAGGGCAGGCTCTGGAAACACCATATATTTT.